Listed below are T cell receptor beta chains from one sample, sequenced in a study of cytomegalovirus exposure and HLA in healthy donors. The assay was immunoSEQ multiplex PCR, and TCRdb's table has in-frame clones only and misses some. The sample yields around 170,000 clones, about 80% seen once. Sequencing was performed on PBMCs. The receptors shown here come from a woman aged 45-65 years in good health and CMV-seropositive. Each CDR3 is given without its conserved first and last residue.

TRBJ2-6,TRBV7-8,ATQGAGANVLT
TRBJ1-1,TRBV18,ASSPTGTKNTEAF
TRBJ1-3,TRBV7-6,ASSLVGQSYSGNTIY
TRBJ2-2,TRBV14,ASRLAGTNTGELF
TRBJ1-5,TRBV6-6,ASSYSQGNQPQH
TRBJ1-6,TRBV28,ASSGGNSYNSPLH
TRBJ1-2,TRBV4-1,ASSQGEGGARYGYT
TRBJ1-6,TRBV6-1,ASSDLSYNSPLH
TRBJ2-2,TRBV19,ASSRQPAGTGELF
TRBJ2-3,TRBV29-1,SATGQGASDTQY
TRBJ2-5,TRBV30,AWSGTGVEETQY
TRBJ1-3,TRBV6-1,ASRENLQGGTATTIY
TRBJ2-5,TRBV7-2,ASSSWTGGGETQY
TRBJ2-2,TRBV28,ASSSPPGAGELF
TRBJ2-1,TRBV11-3,ASSLSSGGREQF
TRBJ2-1,TRBV6-6,ASALRGVNNEQF